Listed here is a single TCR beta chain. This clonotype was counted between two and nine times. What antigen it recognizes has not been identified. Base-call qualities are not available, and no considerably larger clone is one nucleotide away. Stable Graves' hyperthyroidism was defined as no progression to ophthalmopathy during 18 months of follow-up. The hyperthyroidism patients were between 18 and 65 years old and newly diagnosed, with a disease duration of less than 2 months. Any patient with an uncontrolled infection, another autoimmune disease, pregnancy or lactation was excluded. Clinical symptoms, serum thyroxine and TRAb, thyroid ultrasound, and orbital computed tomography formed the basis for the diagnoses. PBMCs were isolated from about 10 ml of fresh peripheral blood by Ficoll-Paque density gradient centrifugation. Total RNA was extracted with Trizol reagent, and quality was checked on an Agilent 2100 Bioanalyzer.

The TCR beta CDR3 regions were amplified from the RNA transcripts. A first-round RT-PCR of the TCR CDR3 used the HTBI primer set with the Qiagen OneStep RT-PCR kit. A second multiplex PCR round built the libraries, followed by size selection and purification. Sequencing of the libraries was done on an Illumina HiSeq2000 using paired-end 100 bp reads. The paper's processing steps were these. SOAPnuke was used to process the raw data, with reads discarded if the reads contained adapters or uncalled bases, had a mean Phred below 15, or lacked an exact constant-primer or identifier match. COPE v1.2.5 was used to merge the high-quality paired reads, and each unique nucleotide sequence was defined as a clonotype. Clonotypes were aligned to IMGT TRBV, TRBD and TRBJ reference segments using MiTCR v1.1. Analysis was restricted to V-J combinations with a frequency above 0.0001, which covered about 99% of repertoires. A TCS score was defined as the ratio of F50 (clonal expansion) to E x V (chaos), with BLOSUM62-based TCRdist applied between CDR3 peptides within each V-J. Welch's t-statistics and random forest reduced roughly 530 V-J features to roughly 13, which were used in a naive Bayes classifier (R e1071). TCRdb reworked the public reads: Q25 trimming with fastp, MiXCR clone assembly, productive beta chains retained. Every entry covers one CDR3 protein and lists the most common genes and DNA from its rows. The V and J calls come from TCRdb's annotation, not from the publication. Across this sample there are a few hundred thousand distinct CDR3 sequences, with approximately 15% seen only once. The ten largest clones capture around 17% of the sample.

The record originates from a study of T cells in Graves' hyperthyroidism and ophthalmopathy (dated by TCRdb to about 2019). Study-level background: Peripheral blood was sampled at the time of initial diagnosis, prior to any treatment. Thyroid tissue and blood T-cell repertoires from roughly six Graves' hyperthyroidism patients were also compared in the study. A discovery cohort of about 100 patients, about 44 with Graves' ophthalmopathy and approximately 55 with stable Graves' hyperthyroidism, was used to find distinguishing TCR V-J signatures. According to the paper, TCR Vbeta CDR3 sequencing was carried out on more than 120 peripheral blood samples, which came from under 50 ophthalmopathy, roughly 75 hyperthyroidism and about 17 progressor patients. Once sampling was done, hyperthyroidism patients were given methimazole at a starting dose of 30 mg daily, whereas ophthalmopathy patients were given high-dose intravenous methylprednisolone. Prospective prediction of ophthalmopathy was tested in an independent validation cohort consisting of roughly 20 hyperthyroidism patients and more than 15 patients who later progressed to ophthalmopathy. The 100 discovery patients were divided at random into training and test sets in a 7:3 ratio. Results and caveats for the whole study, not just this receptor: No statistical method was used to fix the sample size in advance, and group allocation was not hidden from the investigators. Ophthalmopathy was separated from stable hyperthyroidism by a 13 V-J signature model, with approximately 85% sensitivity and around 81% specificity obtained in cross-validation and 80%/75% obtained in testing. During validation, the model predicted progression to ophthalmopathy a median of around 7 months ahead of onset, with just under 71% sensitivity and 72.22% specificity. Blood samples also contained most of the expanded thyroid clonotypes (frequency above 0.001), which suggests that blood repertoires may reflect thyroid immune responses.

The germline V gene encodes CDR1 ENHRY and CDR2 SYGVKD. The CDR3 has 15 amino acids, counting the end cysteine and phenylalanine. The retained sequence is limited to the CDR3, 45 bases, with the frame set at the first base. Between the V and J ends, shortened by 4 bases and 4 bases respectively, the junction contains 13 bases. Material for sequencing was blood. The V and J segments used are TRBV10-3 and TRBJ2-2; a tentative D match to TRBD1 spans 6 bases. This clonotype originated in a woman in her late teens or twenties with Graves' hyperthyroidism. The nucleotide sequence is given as TGTGCCATCAGTGGACAGGCCATGGTCACCGGGGAGCTGTTTTTT. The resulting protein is CAISGQAMVTGELFF.